One and the same sample provided the 24 T cell receptor beta chains below, sequenced in a study of T cell responses to AZD1222 COVID-19 vaccine. Libraries were prepared by immunoSEQ multiplex PCR; TCRdb keeps only in-frame clonotypes and omits some of them. The table shows about 160,000 clones, with around nine tenths occurring only once. The sample was peripheral blood, taken on day 0 of AZD1222 vaccination. Every receptor here comes from an adult in good health.

The J gene is TRBJ2-1, the V gene TRBV5-4, with unresolved D. Germline CDR1 reads SGHNT; CDR2 reads YYREEE (reference sequence). The CDR3 is made up of 15 amino acids. V was shortened by 3 bases and J by 6 bases, with 16 bases between the two germline ends. Written as DNA, the CDR3 is TGTGCCAGCAGCTCGAAAATAGACAACTTCAATGAGCAGTTCTTC. Protein sequence: CASSSKIDNFNEQFF.

The V and J genes are TRBV5-1 and TRBJ2-5, with D perhaps TRBD2 (5 bases). The V end lost 0 bases, the J end lost 5 bases, and 11 bases lay between the germline ends. Germline V gene sequence: CDR1 SGHRS, CDR2 YFSETQ. This CDR3 has 14 residues. Here the CDR3 reads CASSLGGPRETQYF. DNA of the CDR3: TGCGCCAGCAGCTTGGGCGGGCCGAGGGAGACCCAGTACTTC.

This clone was detected only once. The gene calls are TRBV6-5 and TRBJ1-2; D unclear. Trimming left V 2 bases short and J 5 bases short, with 9 bases between. The CDR3 sequence is 13 residues long. Germline lookup yields CDR1 MNHEY and CDR2 SVGAGI. The CDR3 DNA is TGTGCCAGCAGTTACGCAGGATTGTATGGCTACACCTTC. This gives the protein CASSYAGLYGYTF.

The chain links TRBV4-1 to TRBJ2-1; D possibly corresponds to TRBD1 (5 bases). V lost 0 bases, J lost 0 bases, and 9 bases lay in between. The germline V gene has CDR1 MGHRA and CDR2 YSYEKL. The CDR3 loop spans 16 amino acids. CDR3 protein: CASSQDATVSYNEQFF. The CDR3 bases are TGCGCCAGCAGCCAAGATGCGACAGTCTCCTACAATGAGCAGTTCTTC.

J is TRBJ2-3 and V is TRBV2; D gene unclear. V lost 5 bases, J lost 0 bases, and 12 bases lay in between. In germline, CDR1 is SNHLY, CDR2 FYNNEI. CDR3 length: 15 residues. This CDR3 is CASSPNGFSTDTQYF. For the CDR3, the DNA is TGTGCCAGCAGTCCGAATGGGTTTAGCACAGATACGCAGTATTTT. Full variable domain (rest looked up from reference TRBV2 and TRBJ2-3): EPEVTQTPSHQVTQMGQEVILRCVPISNHLYFYWYRQILGQKVEFLVSFYNNEISEKSEIFDDQFSVERPDGSNFTLKIRSTKLEDSAMYFCASSPNGFSTDTQYFGPGTRLTVL.

This chain connects TRBV12-3 or TRBV12-4 to TRBJ2-1; D might be TRBD1 or TRBD2, each matching 5 bases. V lost 7 bases and J 4 bases, leaving 11 bases between the germline ends. CDR3 length: 13 residues. The CDR3 here is CASTEGPYNEQFF. CDR3 nucleotide sequence: TGTGCCAGCACAGAGGGGCCATACAATGAGCAGTTCTTC.

This chain joins TRBV28 and TRBJ1-2; D is possibly TRBD1 (6 bases). Trimming pared 6 bases from V and 5 bases from J, leaving 16 bases between. The CDR3 has 14 amino acids. From germline, CDR1 is MDHEN and CDR2 SYDVKM. This CDR3 is CASSSLQGGYGYTF. Written as DNA, the CDR3 is TGTGCCAGCAGCAGCCTACAGGGCGGGTATGGCTACACCTTC.

The chain has TRBV4-3 and TRBJ2-1; 10 nucleotides agree with TRBD2. Germline values: CDR1 LGHNA, CDR2 YSLEER. The CDR3 has 17 amino acids. The V segment lost 1 base and the J segment 10 bases; nucleotides outside the gene matches: 13. For the CDR3, the DNA is TGCGCCAGCAGCCAAGCCCTCGGGCTAGCGGGAGCAAGAGAGCAGTTCTTC. Translation: CASSQALGLAGAREQFF.

This clone was counted only a few times. The CDR3 DNA is TGTGCCAGCTCTCAACAGGGATCTGAGGGCTACACCTTC. Its protein is CASSQQGSEGYTF. This rearrangement joins TRBV18 to TRBJ1-2; perhaps TRBD1 as D (6 bases). Germline V gene data show CDR1 as KGHSH and CDR2 as LQKENI. Trimming pared 6 bases from V and 8 bases from J, leaving 16 bases between. CDR3 size: 13 residues. The full variable domain, completed using reference TRBV18 and TRBJ1-2, is NAGVMQNPRHLVRRRGQEARLRCSPMKGHSHVYWYRQLPEEGLKFMVYLQKENIIDESGMPKERFSAEFPKEGPSILRIQQVVRGDSAAYFCASSQQGSEGYTFGSGTRLTVV.

In this sample, this clone turned up once. The rearrangement joins TRBV7-3 to TRBJ1-1, with D perhaps matching TRBD1 (6 bases). The ends were cut back, 6 bases at V and 4 bases at J, with 12 bases in the middle. The CDR3 consists of 13 residues. Germline V gives CDR1 SGHTA, CDR2 FQGTGA. This CDR3 reads CASSSGHTTEAFF. For the CDR3, the DNA is TGTGCCAGCAGTTCGGGACACACCACTGAAGCTTTCTTT.

This clone was seen a single time. V gene TRBV18 combines with J gene TRBJ2-3, with 8 bases that match TRBD1. Germline CDR1 KGHSH, CDR2 LQKENI. V dropped 5 bases and J dropped 5; count of bases not matched to a gene: 9. The CDR3 sequence is 15 residues long. CDR3 sequence: CASSRGQVFEDTQYF. CDR3 in DNA: TGTGCCAGCTCAAGGGGACAGGTGTTCGAAGATACGCAGTATTTT. Full variable domain (missing parts from reference TRBV18 and TRBJ2-3): NAGVMQNPRHLVRRRGQEARLRCSPMKGHSHVYWYRQLPEEGLKFMVYLQKENIIDESGMPKERFSAEFPKEGPSILRIQQVVRGDSAAYFCASSRGQVFEDTQYFGPGTRLTVL.

The sample holds a few counts of this clone. V gene TRBV6-5 combines with J gene TRBJ1-3; D is uncertain. With 0 bases removed from V and 0 bases from J, the gap between germline ends came to 9 bases. Germline-derived CDR1 and CDR2 are MNHEY and SVGAGI. There are 16 residues in the CDR3. The CDR3 DNA reads TGTGCCAGCAGTTACTCGATACAAACCTCTGGAAACACCATATATTTT. It encodes CASSYSIQTSGNTIYF.

About this clone itself: The sample contains more than one DNA sequence encoding this CDR3. The rearrangement links TRBV6-5 to TRBJ1-1; D uncertain. CDR1 is MNHEY, CDR2 SVGAGI, per germline. Trimming took off 2 bases at V and 5 bases at J, with 9 bases between the two ends. The length of the CDR3 is 13 residues. The CDR3 DNA reads TGTGCCAGCAGTTACGGGCGGGAGACTGAAGCTTTCTTT. Its protein is CASSYGRETEAFF.

The genes are TRBV11-2 and TRBJ2-6; D ambiguous. Trimming stripped 0 bases from V and 0 bases from J, with 9 bases between. This CDR3 has 17 amino acids. Germline V gene lookup returns CDR1 SGHAT and CDR2 FQNNGV. The DNA of the CDR3 is TGTGCCAGCAGCTTAGACGGATTAAGCTCTGGGGCCAACGTCCTGACTTTC. The encoded protein is CASSLDGLSSGANVLTF.

This chain connects TRBV18 to TRBJ1-1; 8 bases are shared with TRBD1. Trimming at V came to 0 bases and at J to 0 bases, leaving 6 bases not matched to a gene. Germline V lookup: CDR1 KGHSH, CDR2 LQKENI. The CDR3 runs 17 residues. CDR3 in DNA: TGTGCCAGCTCACCACCGGGACAGGTTAATTTGAACACTGAAGCTTTCTTT. Translating it yields CASSPPGQVNLNTEAFF.

The genes are TRBV5-1 and TRBJ1-2; TRBD1 aligns across 7 bases. CDR1 and CDR2 from the germline V gene are SGHRS and YFSETQ. Losses at the gene ends were 4 bases for V and 4 bases for J; bases not matched to a gene: 4. CDR3 size: 13 residues. The CDR3 spells CASSLGGGYGYTF. The CDR3 nucleotides are TGCGCCAGCAGCCTAGGGGGCGGCTATGGCTACACCTTC.

The V call is TRBV11-2, the J call TRBJ2-4; 7 bases agree with TRBD2. Trimming cost V 7 bases and J 9 bases; bases outside gene matches: 3. Germline loops: CDR1 SGHAT, CDR2 FQNNGV. The CDR3 contains 11 residues. The CDR3 DNA reads TGTGCCAGCACCGGGAGGAGCATTCAGTACTTC. Translation: CASTGRSIQYF. Full variable domain (remainder filled in from reference TRBV11-2 and TRBJ2-4): EAGVAQSPRYKIIEKRQSVAFWCNPISGHATLYWYQQILGQGPKLLIQFQNNGVVDDSQLPKDRFSAERLKGVDSTLKIQPAKLEDSAVYLCASTGRSIQYFGAGTRLSVL.

The chain couples TRBV4-2 to TRBJ2-1, with TRBD2 matching over 16 bases. There are 19 residues in the CDR3. V trimming: 1 base; J trimming: 5 bases; junction bases outside the gene matches: 8. Germline CDR1 LGHNA, CDR2 YNFKEQ. CDR3 protein: CASSQGAGLAGGLDNEQFF. CDR3 DNA sequence: TGTGCCAGCAGCCAAGGGGCGGGACTAGCGGGGGGGCTGGACAATGAGCAGTTCTTC.

The genes are TRBV5-6 and TRBJ1-2; possible D gene TRBD1, 6 bases. The V gene's germline CDR1 is SGHDT and CDR2 YYEEEE. Trimming left V 0 bases short and J 4 bases short, with 16 bases between. CDR3 length: 16 amino acids. The CDR3 loop reads CASSLVQDSLFYGYTF. CDR3 in DNA: TGTGCCAGCAGCTTGGTTCAGGACAGCCTCTTCTATGGCTACACCTTC.

The gene calls are TRBV28 and TRBJ1-1, with D possibly matching TRBD1 (5 bases). The V gene's germline CDR1 is MDHEN and CDR2 SYDVKM. CDR3 length: 12 amino acids. V shed 5 bases and J shed 5 bases, with 9 bases lying between them. The CDR3 spells CASSMGGTEAFF. CDR3 bases: TGTGCCAGCAGTATGGGGGGGACTGAAGCTTTCTTT.

This clone was counted a few times. This chain uses TRBV6-4 with TRBJ1-3; D is perhaps TRBD1 (5 bases). The CDR3 is 14 amino acids. The germline V and J ends were trimmed by 5 bases and 2 bases, with 10 bases remaining between them. The germline V gene encodes CDR1 MRHNA and CDR2 SNTAGT. The CDR3 is CASSIGTPGNTIYF. In DNA form, the CDR3 reads TGTGCCAGCAGTATAGGGACTCCTGGAAACACCATATATTTT.

The J gene is TRBJ2-5, the V gene TRBV9; D is unresolved. Germline V gene lookup returns CDR1 SGDLS and CDR2 YYNGEE. Trimming pared 2 bases from V and 7 bases from J, leaving 12 bases between. CDR3 length equals 13 residues. CDR3 nucleotide sequence: TGTGCCAGCAGCGTTAGTCTCTCGGGGACCCAGTACTTC. Its protein product is CASSVSLSGTQYF.

V is TRBV19 and J is TRBJ1-5; D is undetermined. CDR3 length: 14 residues. CDR1 is LNHDA, CDR2 SQIVND, per germline (reference sequence). Trimming cost V 3 bases and J 4 bases, with 10 bases left between them. The CDR3 sequence: CASSILGWNQPQHF. Written as DNA, the CDR3 is TGTGCCAGTAGTATTCTGGGGTGGAATCAGCCCCAGCATTTT.

The chain employs TRBV5-6 and TRBJ1-4; D is undetermined. In germline, CDR1 is SGHDT, CDR2 YYEEEE. The CDR3 totals 12 residues. Trimming stripped 1 base from V and 2 bases from J, with 0 bases between. The CDR3 bases are TGTGCCAGCAGCTTGACTAATGAAAAACTGTTTTTT. This sequence encodes CASSLTNEKLFF.